The 14 T cell receptor beta chains listed next were all sequenced from one sample in a study of T cell responses to AZD1222 COVID-19 vaccine. TCRdb keeps only in-frame clones here, not all; method: immunoSEQ multiplex PCR. The table lists about 120,000 clones, more than 75% of them singletons, with 9% to 15% in the top ten. Sequencing was performed on peripheral blood, taken on day 0 of AZD1222 vaccination. Receptors were obtained from an adult in good health.

The chain has TRBV24-1 and TRBJ1-1; possible D gene TRBD1, 6 bases. The CDR3 is 13 residues long. Germline V gives CDR1 KGHDR, CDR2 SFDVKD. Trimming shortened V by 7 bases and J by 1 base, and 9 bases separated the two germline ends. CDR3 loop: CATRTTGNTEAFF. CDR3 nucleotides: TGTGCCACCAGAACGACAGGGAACACTGAAGCTTTCTTT.

V usage is TRBV7-9 and J usage is TRBJ2-5; TRBD2 aligns across 10 bases. CDR1 and CDR2 (germline): SEHNR, FQNEAQ (reference sequence). The CDR3 contains 16 residues. V shed 1 base, J shed 3 bases, and the junction held 5 bases outside the gene matches. The CDR3 reads CASSLGSSGRKETQYF. CDR3 nucleotide sequence: TGTGCCAGCAGCTTAGGGTCTAGCGGGAGAAAAGAGACCCAGTACTTC.

This CDR3 reads CAWRGSANEKLFF. For the CDR3, the DNA is TGTGCCTGGAGGGGATCCGCTAATGAAAAACTGTTTTTT. The chain recombines TRBV30 with TRBJ1-4; D remains ambiguous. V was trimmed by 3 bases and J by 3 bases, leaving 8 bases between them. Germline V gene sequence: CDR1 GTSNPN, CDR2 SVGIG (reference sequence). The CDR3 loop spans 13 amino acids.

V gene TRBV6-4 combines with J gene TRBJ2-3; the match to TRBD2 covers 8 bases. The CDR3 has 15 amino acids. V trimming: 6 bases; J trimming: 1 base; junction bases outside the gene matches: 6. The germline gives CDR1 MRHNA, CDR2 SNTAGT. CDR3 DNA sequence: TGTGCCAGCAGGAGAACTAGCGGAGGCACAGATACGCAGTATTTT. It translates to CASRRTSGGTDTQYF.

This clone was counted once. The rearrangement joins TRBV3-1 (or the pseudogene TRBV3-2) to TRBJ2-3; tentatively, D is TRBD1 (5 bases). The CDR3 runs to 14 residues. Germline CDR1 is LGHDT and CDR2 is YNNKEL (reference sequence). The V end lost 2 bases, the J end lost 5 bases, and 11 bases lay between the germline ends. The CDR3 DNA is TGTGCCAGCAGCCAATCCCAGGGCGAAGATACGCAGTATTTT. Translated, it gives CASSQSQGEDTQYF.

The V and J genes are TRBV5-1 and TRBJ2-7, with D perhaps matching TRBD1 (5 bases). The CDR3 consists of 11 residues. Trimming removed 4 bases at V and 3 bases at J, with 5 bases between. The germline V gene has CDR1 SGHRS and CDR2 YFSETQ. CDR3 DNA: TGCGCCAGCAGCGACAGCTACGAGCAGTACTTC. Translation: CASSDSYEQYF.

The CDR3: CASSSGQGFQPQHF. The CDR3 region has the DNA TGCGCCAGCAGCTCTGGACAAGGGTTTCAGCCCCAGCATTTT. The rearrangement links TRBV5-1 to TRBJ1-5, with D perhaps matching TRBD1 (5 bases). The CDR3 extends over 14 amino acids. Germline assignment: CDR1 SGHRS and CDR2 YFSETQ. V was shortened by 3 bases and J by 6 bases, with 13 bases between the two germline ends.

This chain links TRBV19 with TRBJ1-3; 7 positions match TRBD1. Unmatched junction bases numbered 7, after V lost 6 bases and J lost 2 bases. Germline V CDR1 and CDR2: LNHDA, SQIVND (reference sequence). The CDR3 runs 15 residues. CDR3 nucleotides: TGTGCCAGTAGACTGGACAGGAGCCCTGGAAACACCATATATTTT. Translation gives CASRLDRSPGNTIYF.

This clone has more than one count but fewer than ten. The chain couples TRBV20-1 to TRBJ2-3; unclear D gene. Germline V gene sequence: CDR1 DFQATT, CDR2 SNEGSKA (reference sequence). The CDR3 loop spans 11 amino acids. Trimming stripped 2 bases from V and 10 bases from J, with 10 bases between. This CDR3 reads CSARLHPAQYF. In DNA form, the CDR3 reads TGCAGTGCTAGACTCCACCCGGCGCAGTATTTT.

The chain uses TRBV28 and TRBJ2-5; D is ambiguous. CDR1 is MDHEN, CDR2 SYDVKM, per germline. This CDR3 has 16 amino acids. V lost 4 bases, J lost 0 bases, and 15 bases lay in between. CDR3 amino acids: CASSSYRRANQETQYF. The CDR3 DNA is TGTGCCAGCAGTTCCTACAGACGGGCTAACCAAGAGACCCAGTACTTC.

This clone was seen once. The rearrangement uses TRBV9 and TRBJ2-7; 11 nucleotides agree with TRBD2. The CDR3 is 17 residues long. With 2 bases clipped from V and 6 bases from J, the junction kept 13 bases outside the gene matches. CDR1 is SGDLS and CDR2 is YYNGEE in the germline V gene. The CDR3 nucleotides read TGTGCCAGCAGCGTTGATATAGCGGGAGGGAAGTTTTCCGAGCAGTACTTC. It is translated as CASSVDIAGGKFSEQYF.

The chain combines TRBV4-1 with TRBJ1-4; the D gene is possibly TRBD1 (6 bases). Deletions cut 1 base from V and 6 bases from J, with 18 bases between. This CDR3 has 17 residues. Germline-derived CDR1 and CDR2 are MGHRA and YSYEKL. CDR3 in amino acids: CASSQAGQRTKDEKLFF. CDR3 DNA sequence: TGCGCCAGCAGCCAAGCGGGACAAAGAACAAAGGATGAAAAACTGTTTTTT.

The CDR3 reads CASSFHVNTEAFF. DNA of the CDR3: TGTGCCAGCAGTTTCCACGTAAACACTGAAGCTTTCTTT. The V and J genes are TRBV27 and TRBJ1-1; D gene ambiguous. Germline lookup yields CDR1 MNHEY and CDR2 SMNVEV (reference sequence). Trimming took off 3 bases at V and 2 bases at J, with 7 bases between the two ends. This CDR3 spans 13 amino acids.

The chain recombines TRBV7-3 with TRBJ2-3, with D possibly being TRBD1 (5 bases). This CDR3 has 16 amino acids. The germline V gene encodes CDR1 SGHTA and CDR2 FQGTGA. The V and J ends lost 5 bases and 8 bases respectively, with 23 bases between them. CDR3 bases: TGTGCCAGCAGCCTTCGGACACCCCCCCATAACGTTACGCAGTATTTT. Translating it yields CASSLRTPPHNVTQYF.